These 9 T cell receptor beta chains were all obtained from the same sample, sequenced in a study of blood T cell repertoires in COVID-19. Clones were read by immunoSEQ multiplex PCR, and TCRdb kept only the in-frame ones, dropping some. The sample lists about 100,000 clones, around 85% seen once, with around 15% in the top ten. The sequencing sample was made of peripheral blood. The receptors stem from a man aged 50-59 years with active or convalescent COVID-19.

The table lists this clone with a few counts. The chain joins TRBV5-1 to TRBJ1-5; TRBD1 matches at 7 bases. The CDR3 is 14 residues long. The V gene end was trimmed by 0 bases and the J gene end by 6 bases; junction bases not matched to a gene: 3. The V gene's germline CDR1 is SGHRS and CDR2 YFSETQ. Here the CDR3 reads CASSLGQGSQPQHF. CDR3 DNA sequence: TGCGCCAGCAGCTTGGGACAGGGAAGTCAGCCCCAGCATTTT.

The V gene is TRBV5-1, the J gene TRBJ1-1; 10 bases line up with TRBD1. CDR1 and CDR2 from the germline V gene are SGHRS and YFSETQ. V dropped 3 bases and J dropped 1; count of bases not matched to a gene: 9. The CDR3 contains 17 residues. CDR3 sequence (DNA): TGCGCCAGCAGCTCACCCCTAGGGACAGGGGCGAACACTGAAGCTTTCTTT. Its translation: CASSSPLGTGANTEAFF. The full variable domain, completed using reference TRBV5-1 and TRBJ1-1, is KAGVTQTPRYLIKTRGQQVTLSCSPISGHRSVSWYQQTPGQGLQFLFEYFSETQRNKGNFPGRFSGRQFSNSRSEMNVSTLELGDSALYLCASSSPLGTGANTEAFFGQGTRLTVV.

This clone was found once. V and J are TRBV6-4 and TRBJ2-3; TRBD2 matches at 10 bases. The CDR3 runs to 15 residues. The V gene end was trimmed by 3 bases and the J gene end by 4 bases; junction bases not matched to a gene: 4. The germline V gene has CDR1 MRHNA and CDR2 SNTAGT. This CDR3 is CASSEASGSADTQYF. Written as DNA, the CDR3 is TGTGCCAGCAGTGAGGCTAGCGGGAGTGCAGATACGCAGTATTTT.

The chain has TRBV21-1 and TRBJ2-2; the table calls TRBD2, which could not be checked here. TRBV21-1 represents a pseudogene. The CDR3 covers 16 residues. The chain's CDR3 is CASSKGGGADTGELFF. In nucleotides, the CDR3 is TGTGCCAGCAGCAAAGGGGGGGGCGCGGACACCGGGGAGCTGTTTTTT.

The gene calls are TRBV28 and TRBJ1-3; no definite D call. The CDR3 length is 15 residues. With 6 bases removed from V and 0 bases from J, the gap between germline ends came to 12 bases. Germline values: CDR1 MDHEN, CDR2 SYDVKM. CDR3 bases: TGTGCCAGCAGCCCCCCGGTGAGCTCTGGAAACACCATATATTTT. This sequence encodes CASSPPVSSGNTIYF. The full variable domain, rest sourced from reference TRBV28 and TRBJ1-3, is DVKVTQSSRYLVKRTGEKVFLECVQDMDHENMFWYRQDPGLGLRLIYFSYDVKMKEKGDIPEGYSVSREKKERFSLILESASTNQTSMYLCASSPPVSSGNTIYFGEGSWLTVV.

CDR3 amino acids: CASSPPVVETQYF. DNA for the CDR3: TGTGCCAGCTCACCACCGGTAGTTGAGACCCAGTACTTC. The gene calls are TRBV18 and TRBJ2-5; D gene ambiguous. The ends were cut back, 0 bases at V and 5 bases at J, with 7 bases in the middle. Germline V gene sequence: CDR1 KGHSH, CDR2 LQKENI. This CDR3 is 13 amino acids long.

The V and J genes are TRBV6-4 and TRBJ1-6, with 7 bases that match TRBD1. The CDR3 contains 17 residues. The V and J ends lost 6 bases and 7 bases, in that order; junction bases with no gene match: 15. The germline gives CDR1 MRHNA, CDR2 SNTAGT. The DNA of the CDR3 is TGTGCCAGCAGCGAGTTCGGATTGGAGGGGGCGAATTCACCCCTCCACTTT. Protein: CASSEFGLEGANSPLHF.

The chain joins TRBV11-3 to TRBJ2-7; 8 nucleotides line up with TRBD2. CDR3 length: 14 amino acids. The J segment lost 4 bases and the V segment lost 2 bases, leaving 4 bases of the junction unmatched. Germline CDR1 SGHNT, CDR2 YENEEA. The CDR3 spells CASSLSTSGYEQYF. The DNA for the CDR3 is TGTGCCAGCAGCTTATCCACTAGCGGATACGAGCAGTACTTC.

The chain is built from TRBV9 and TRBJ2-7; D might be TRBD1 (6 bases). The CDR3 is 15 residues long. CDR1 is SGDLS and CDR2 is YYNGEE in the germline V gene. Deletions cut 0 bases from V and 0 bases from J, with 10 bases between. The CDR3 sequence is CASSVDGTHSYEQYF. The CDR3 DNA is TGTGCCAGCAGCGTAGACGGGACACACTCCTACGAGCAGTACTTC.